Presented here are 15 T cell receptor beta chains from one specimen sequenced in a study of early T cells in non-severe SARS-CoV-2 infection. MiXCR was run by TCRdb on the 5' RACE reads, yielding one entry per CDR3 protein. The data contain about 42,000 distinct CDR3 sequences, about 7% of them singletons. Sequencing was done on a sample of whole blood. The receptors were sampled from an adult who was a healthcare worker with PCR-confirmed SARS-CoV-2 infection or an uninfected control (not recorded which).

This clonotype was observed at least ten times. This sequence joins TRBV18 and TRBJ1-5; D is unresolved. In germline, CDR1 is KGHSH, CDR2 LQKENI. Trimming cost V 6 bases and J 0 bases, with 9 bases left between them. The CDR3 is made up of 14 amino acids. The CDR3 bases are TGTGCCAGCTCCCCTGACAATAGCAATCAGCCCCAGCATTTT. Translation: CASSPDNSNQPQHF.

This clonotype came up a few times. The rearrangement uses TRBV23-1 and TRBJ2-6, with 7 bases that match TRBD1. TRBV23-1 is placed among ORFs of uncertain function. The CDR3 loop spans 21 amino acids. V shed 0 bases, J shed 0 bases, and the junction held 14 bases outside the gene matches. The CDR3 bases are TGCGCCAGCAGTCAATCCCTCGGGACAGCTAAGCGTGTCTCTGGGGCCAACGTCCTGACTTTC. Translation: CASSQSLGTAKRVSGANVLTF.

Ten or more counts support this clonotype. This chain links TRBV5-1 with TRBJ2-5; D gene uncertain. V shed 0 bases and J shed 4 bases, with 10 bases lying between them. Germline V gene sequence: CDR1 SGHRS, CDR2 YFSETQ. The CDR3 is made up of 14 amino acids. The CDR3 region is CASSLGDPTETQYF. The CDR3 coding sequence is TGCGCCAGCAGCTTGGGAGACCCCACAGAGACCCAGTACTTC. Based on the CDR3 plus reference TRBV5-1 and TRBJ2-5, the full variable domain is KAGVTQTPRYLIKTRGQQVTLSCSPISGHRSVSWYQQTPGQGLQFLFEYFSETQRNKGNFPGRFSGRQFSNSRSEMNVSTLELGDSALYLCASSLGDPTETQYFGPGTRLLVL.

This clonotype has a count of ten or more. The chain carries TRBV2 and TRBJ1-5; D remains unclear. This CDR3 is built from 12 residues. Germline CDR1 SNHLY, CDR2 FYNNEI. V lost 6 bases and J 0 bases, leaving 3 bases between the germline ends. The chain's CDR3 is CASRDSNQPQHF. The CDR3 coding sequence is TGTGCCAGCAGGGATAGCAATCAGCCCCAGCATTTT.

The rearrangement uses TRBV10-3 and TRBJ1-5, with D unclear. CDR1 and CDR2 from the germline V gene are ENHRY and SYGVKD. The CDR3 has 14 amino acids. V lost 7 bases and J 1 base, leaving 11 bases between the germline ends. The CDR3 loop reads CAIKGVGSNQPQHF. The CDR3 nucleotides read TGTGCCATCAAAGGCGTCGGGAGCAATCAGCCCCAGCATTTT.

This clonotype was observed many times. The chain recombines TRBV6-6 with TRBJ2-4; D is uncertain. The CDR3 runs to 15 residues. Trimming removed 0 bases at V and 0 bases at J, with 6 bases between. Germline values: CDR1 MNHNY, CDR2 SVGAGI (reference sequence). CDR3 sequence: CASSYSAEAKNIQYF. CDR3 bases: TGTGCCAGCAGTTACTCGGCAGAAGCCAAAAACATTCAGTACTTC.

This clonotype was seen ten or more times. The genes are TRBV4-3 and TRBJ2-2, with D perhaps given as TRBD1 or TRBD2 (5 bases each). This CDR3 has 17 residues. Germline CDR1 reads LGHNA; CDR2 reads YSLEER. Trimming removed 4 bases at V and 0 bases at J, with 15 bases between. The CDR3 sequence: CASSPSAGTANTGELFF. CDR3 nucleotides: TGCGCCAGCAGCCCTTCCGCCGGGACGGCGAACACCGGGGAGCTGTTTTTT.

The chain uses TRBV7-8 and TRBJ2-1; 13 bases match TRBD2. After removal of 2 bases from V and 8 bases from J, the junction contained 6 bases not matched to a gene. This CDR3 spans 16 amino acids. CDR1 and CDR2 from the germline V gene are SGHVS and FQNEAQ. In DNA form, the CDR3 reads TGTGCCAGCAGCTTATATAGACTAGCGGGGGGCTATGAGCAGTTCTTC. Protein: CASSLYRLAGGYEQFF. The variable domain in full, with the rest retrieved from reference TRBV7-8 and TRBJ2-1, is GAGVSQSPRYKVAKRGQDVALRCDPISGHVSLFWYQQALGQGPEFLTYFQNEAQLDKSGLPSDRFFAERPEGSVSTLKIQRTQQEDSAVYLCASSLYRLAGGYEQFFGPGTRLTVL.

This clonotype was seen ten or more times. V usage is TRBV11-2 and J usage is TRBJ2-1, with no clear D. Trimming removed 5 bases from V and 1 base from J, with 9 bases in between. Germline V gene sequence: CDR1 SGHAT, CDR2 FQNNGV. This CDR3 contains 14 residues. CDR3 coding DNA: TGTGCCAGCAGCCCCGTTGGTTCCTACAATGAGCAGTTCTTC. This gives the protein CASSPVGSYNEQFF.

The chain combines TRBV10-3 with TRBJ2-5; TRBD2 matches at 10 bases. V gave up 3 bases and J gave up 1 base; unmatched junction bases: 5. CDR3 length equals 16 residues. Germline V gene sequence: CDR1 ENHRY, CDR2 SYGVKD. CDR3 region: CAISDPSGGVQETQYF. The DNA for the CDR3 is TGTGCCATCAGTGACCCTAGCGGGGGAGTCCAAGAGACCCAGTACTTC.

CDR3 sequence (DNA): TGTGCCAGCAGTTACGGGACTAGCGGGGGCACAGATACGCAGTATTTT. Translation: CASSYGTSGGTDTQYF. The gene calls are TRBV6-2 or TRBV6-3 and TRBJ2-3; 13 bases are a match to TRBD2. The CDR3 has 16 amino acids. Germline V gives CDR1 MNHEY, CDR2 SVGEGT. With 2 bases clipped from V and 1 base from J, the junction kept 0 bases outside the gene matches.

The genes are TRBV5-5 and TRBJ1-1, with D maybe TRBD1 (5 bases). CDR1 and CDR2 from the germline V gene are SGHKS and YYEKEE (reference sequence). Deletions cut 2 bases from V and 5 bases from J, with 19 bases between. The CDR3 totals 16 residues. DNA of the CDR3: TGTGCCAGCAGCTTCGCGTCAGGGAATTTTGGTACTGAAGCTTTCTTT. It encodes CASSFASGNFGTEAFF.

This clonotype showed up many times. The chain carries TRBV5-1 and TRBJ2-1; TRBD1 matches 9 bases. The CDR3 sequence is 13 residues long. The junction had 10 bases not matched to a gene; V was cut back by 4 bases and J by 14 bases. In germline, CDR1 is SGHRS, CDR2 YFSETQ. The CDR3 protein is CASSASRDRVKFF. CDR3 coding DNA: TGCGCCAGCAGCGCGAGCCGGGACAGGGTAAAGTTCTTC. The full variable domain, rest sourced from reference TRBV5-1 and TRBJ2-1, is KAGVTQTPRYLIKTRGQQVTLSCSPISGHRSVSWYQQTPGQGLQFLFEYFSETQRNKGNFPGRFSGRQFSNSRSEMNVSTLELGDSALYLCASSASRDRVKFFGPGTRLTVL.

In this sample, this clonotype turned up many times. V usage is TRBV12-3 or TRBV12-4 and J usage is TRBJ1-3; D remains unclear. Trimming stripped 5 bases from V and 7 bases from J, with 6 bases between. This CDR3 comprises 11 residues. CDR3: CASSRTNTIYF. CDR3 bases: TGTGCCAGCAGTCGCACCAACACCATATATTTT.

This clonotype was picked up a small number of times. V is TRBV11-3 and J is TRBJ2-3; D is uncertain. V lost 4 bases, J lost 2 bases, and 10 bases lay in between. This CDR3 is 14 amino acids long. Germline CDR1 is SGHNT and CDR2 is YENEEA. The CDR3 coding sequence is TGTGCCAGCAGCTCGGGCCCGTCCACAGATACGCAGTATTTT. It encodes CASSSGPSTDTQYF. Using reference TRBV11-3 and TRBJ2-3 for the parts outside the CDR3, the full variable domain is EAGVVQSPRYKIIEKKQPVAFWCNPISGHNTLYWYLQNLGQGPELLIRYENEEAVDDSQLPKDRFSAERLKGVDSTLKIQPAELGDSAVYLCASSSGPSTDTQYFGPGTRLTVL.